These 25 T cell receptor beta chains originate from one sample sequenced in a study of T cell responses to AZD1222 COVID-19 vaccine. The protocol was immunoSEQ multiplex PCR, while the TCRdb copy is restricted to in-frame clones and leaves out a portion. The sample comprises under 150,000 clones, 92% of which are singletons, and 9.3% rests with the top ten. The sequenced sample was peripheral blood, obtained 28 days after the second AZD1222 dose. Source of these receptors: an adult who received the AZD1222 COVID-19 vaccine.

The chain recombines TRBV24-1 with TRBJ2-1; 11 bases fit TRBD2. The CDR3 contains 16 residues. Trimming took 4 bases from V and 4 from J; bases not matched to a gene: 5. Germline-derived CDR1 and CDR2 are KGHDR and SFDVKD. The DNA for the CDR3 is TGTGCCACCAGTGACGAGGGACTAGCGGAGTACAATGAGCAGTTCTTC. Amino acids: CATSDEGLAEYNEQFF.

The J gene is TRBJ2-2, the V gene TRBV2; no clear D gene. Germline assignment: CDR1 SNHLY and CDR2 FYNNEI. The germline V and J ends were trimmed by 3 bases and 2 bases, with 10 bases remaining between them. The CDR3 consists of 15 residues. The chain's CDR3 is CASSDSWGNTGELFF. CDR3 coding DNA: TGTGCCAGCAGTGATAGTTGGGGAAACACCGGGGAGCTGTTTTTT.

The V and J genes are TRBV2 and TRBJ2-4, with D hard to call. Germline V gene data show CDR1 as SNHLY and CDR2 as FYNNEI. Trimming left V 10 bases short and J 0 bases short, with 7 bases between. The CDR3 totals 12 residues. CDR3 DNA: TGTGCCACAGGAGAAGCCAAAAACATTCAGTACTTC. Encoded protein: CATGEAKNIQYF. Variable domain in full (rest from reference TRBV2 and TRBJ2-4): EPEVTQTPSHQVTQMGQEVILRCVPISNHLYFYWYRQILGQKVEFLVSFYNNEISEKSEIFDDQFSVERPDGSNFTLKIRSTKLEDSAMYFCATGEAKNIQYFGAGTRLSVL.

The J gene is TRBJ2-5, the V gene TRBV4-1; TRBD1 agrees at 7 bases. CDR3 length: 16 residues. Germline loops: CDR1 MGHRA, CDR2 YSYEKL. Trimming took 0 bases from V and 2 from J; bases not matched to a gene: 6. This chain's CDR3 is CASSQDGTDYQETQYF. In nucleotides, the CDR3 is TGCGCCAGCAGCCAAGATGGGACAGACTATCAAGAGACCCAGTACTTC.

The CDR3 reads CASSSENNQPQHF. The CDR3 coding sequence is TGTGCCAGCAGCTCGGAAAACAATCAGCCCCAGCATTTT. The chain is built from TRBV7-2 and TRBJ1-5; D call uncertain. The germline V gene has CDR1 SGHTA and CDR2 FQGNSA. V was pared by 4 bases and J by 3 bases, with 7 bases between. The CDR3 runs 13 residues. Together with reference TRBV7-2 and TRBJ1-5, the CDR3 gives the full variable domain: GAGVSQSPSNKVTEKGKDVELRCDPISGHTALYWYRQSLGQGLEFLIYFQGNSAPDKSGLPSDRFSAERTGGSVSTLTIQRTQQEDSAVYLCASSSENNQPQHFGDGTRLSIL.

This chain uses TRBV18 with TRBJ1-1; D gene uncertain. The CDR3 is 13 residues long. Trimming pared 5 bases from V and 3 bases from J, leaving 10 bases between. Germline V CDR1 and CDR2: KGHSH, LQKENI. The CDR3 DNA follows: TGTGCCAGCTCAATTCAGAGTGACACTGAAGCTTTCTTT. Its translation: CASSIQSDTEAFF.

This clone was detected once. The chain couples TRBV6-5 to TRBJ1-2, with TRBD1 as a possible D gene (6 bases). Trimming removed 5 bases at V and 7 bases at J, with 11 bases between. CDR3 length: 12 amino acids. Germline assignment: CDR1 MNHEY and CDR2 SVGAGI. This CDR3 is CASSQQGGGYTF. For the CDR3, the DNA is TGTGCCAGCAGTCAACAGGGAGGTGGCTACACCTTC.

The V gene is TRBV5-4, the J gene TRBJ2-3; 7 nucleotides agree with TRBD2. Germline V CDR1 and CDR2: SGHNT, YYREEE (reference sequence). The junction had 2 bases not matched to a gene; V was cut back by 0 bases and J by 4 bases. The length of the CDR3 is 14 residues. CDR3: CASSLGTSPDTQYF. The CDR3 DNA sequence: TGTGCCAGCAGCTTGGGGACTAGTCCAGATACGCAGTATTTT.

The V gene is TRBV3-1 (or the pseudogene TRBV3-2), the J gene TRBJ2-1, with D perhaps matching TRBD2 (5 bases). CDR3 size: 16 residues. V lost 0 bases and J lost 7, with 16 bases in between. Germline CDR1 reads LGHDT; CDR2 reads YNNKEL (reference sequence). The CDR3 loop reads CASSQDRPPRRNEQFF. CDR3 sequence (DNA): TGTGCCAGCAGCCAAGATCGTCCGCCCCGGAGGAATGAGCAGTTCTTC.

The chain recombines TRBV2 with TRBJ1-2; D gene ambiguous. The V end lost 10 bases, the J end lost 7 bases, and 16 bases lay between the germline ends. Germline CDR1 and CDR2: SNHLY and FYNNEI. The CDR3 runs to 12 residues. The CDR3 DNA follows: TGTGCCATCGGCCGTGACAAGCTTGGCTACACCTTC. This sequence encodes CAIGRDKLGYTF.

The CDR3 protein is CASAYGSPYGYTF. The CDR3 region has the DNA TGTGCCAGTGCGTACGGGAGCCCCTATGGCTACACCTTC. The chain recombines TRBV19 with TRBJ1-2; D unclear. The germline V gene encodes CDR1 LNHDA and CDR2 SQIVND (reference sequence). CDR3 length: 13 residues. Deletions cut 8 bases from V and 4 bases from J, with 14 bases between.

The sample holds one count of this clone. The genes are TRBV7-2 and TRBJ2-3; D uncertain. V shed 7 bases and J shed 0 bases, with 5 bases lying between them. The CDR3 runs to 12 residues. Germline V gene sequence: CDR1 SGHTA, CDR2 FQGNSA. The CDR3 reads CASTRSTDTQYF. CDR3 nucleotide sequence: TGTGCCAGCACTCGAAGCACAGATACGCAGTATTTT.

The chain uses TRBV5-4 and TRBJ1-2; 7 bases line up with TRBD1. Germline loops: CDR1 SGHNT, CDR2 YYREEE (reference sequence). The V and J ends lost 0 bases and 6 bases, in that order; junction bases with no gene match: 2. The CDR3 has 13 amino acids. Here the CDR3 reads CASSLETGNGYTF. CDR3 coding DNA: TGTGCCAGCAGCTTGGAGACAGGGAATGGCTACACCTTC.

V is TRBV6-5 and J is TRBJ2-1; D possibly corresponds to TRBD2 (6 bases). The ends were cut back, 2 bases at V and 6 bases at J, with 17 bases in the middle. The CDR3 spans 16 residues. CDR1 is MNHEY and CDR2 is SVGAGI in the germline V gene. DNA of the CDR3: TGTGCCAGCAGTTACGGGTTCCGGGGGATCGGCAATGAGCAGTTCTTC. Translating gives CASSYGFRGIGNEQFF.

The rearrangement joins TRBV9 to TRBJ2-6, with D unresolved. Germline V gives CDR1 SGDLS, CDR2 YYNGEE. This CDR3 comprises 17 residues. The V end lost 4 bases, the J end lost 0 bases, and 14 bases lay between the germline ends. CDR3 in DNA: TGTGCCAGCAGCCCATGGACGGAAGTCTCTGGGGCCAACGTCCTGACTTTC. The encoded protein is CASSPWTEVSGANVLTF.

The rearrangement joins TRBV6-1 to TRBJ2-1; 9 positions agree with TRBD1. The germline V gene encodes CDR1 MNHNS and CDR2 SASEGT. Trimming took 3 bases from V and 4 from J; bases not matched to a gene: 4. The CDR3 length is 15 residues. The CDR3 DNA follows: TGTGCCAGCAGTGAGGGACAGGGAGAGTACAATGAGCAGTTCTTC. The encoded protein is CASSEGQGEYNEQFF.

This chain joins TRBV7-2 and TRBJ2-1, with D uncertain. Trimming removed 1 base at V and 4 bases at J, with 14 bases between. The CDR3 is 16 residues long. In germline, CDR1 is SGHTA, CDR2 FQGNSA. In DNA, the CDR3 is TGTGCCAGCAGCTTAGACCCGTACGGGCTTTACAATGAGCAGTTCTTC. Encoded protein: CASSLDPYGLYNEQFF.

The V and J genes are TRBV4-1 and TRBJ2-3; unclear D gene. The CDR3 consists of 13 residues. Trimming left V 4 bases short and J 4 bases short, with 9 bases between. CDR1 MGHRA and CDR2 YSYEKL come from the germline V gene. The CDR3 spells CASSPEIADTQYF. The DNA for the CDR3 is TGCGCCAGCAGCCCCGAGATCGCAGATACGCAGTATTTT.

V gene TRBV5-1 combines with J gene TRBJ2-1; 7 bases align to TRBD2. Germline CDR1 reads SGHRS; CDR2 reads YFSETQ. The CDR3 covers 16 residues. Losses at the gene ends were 0 bases for V and 7 bases for J; bases not matched to a gene: 10. The CDR3 nucleotides read TGCGCCAGCAGCTTGGACGGGTTGCGGGGACTAAATGAGCAGTTCTTC. It yields the protein CASSLDGLRGLNEQFF.

The chain employs TRBV28 and TRBJ1-5; D not certain. Trimming cost V 7 bases and J 0 bases, with 7 bases left between them. CDR1 MDHEN and CDR2 SYDVKM come from the germline V gene. This CDR3 spans 13 amino acids. CDR3 amino acids: CASTRYSNQPQHF. The CDR3 DNA sequence: TGTGCCAGCACCCGATATAGCAATCAGCCCCAGCATTTT. Based on the CDR3 plus reference TRBV28 and TRBJ1-5, the full variable domain is DVKVTQSSRYLVKRTGEKVFLECVQDMDHENMFWYRQDPGLGLRLIYFSYDVKMKEKGDIPEGYSVSREKKERFSLILESASTNQTSMYLCASTRYSNQPQHFGDGTRLSIL.

This chain uses TRBV6-5 with TRBJ1-5; 7 positions match TRBD1. With V trimmed by 6 bases and J by 0 bases, 5 bases remained unmatched. CDR1 MNHEY and CDR2 SVGAGI come from the germline V gene. The CDR3 is 15 residues long. The DNA of the CDR3 is TGTGCCAGCAGCCAAGGGGGCTATAGCAATCAGCCCCAGCATTTT. Translating gives CASSQGGYSNQPQHF.

J is TRBJ1-5 and V is TRBV6-2 or TRBV6-3; D possibly corresponds to TRBD1 (5 bases). This CDR3 contains 17 residues. Germline V gives CDR1 MNHEY, CDR2 SVGEGT. Trimming took off 6 bases at V and 3 bases at J, with 21 bases between the two ends. This CDR3 is CASSPTVAQGANQPQHF. CDR3 in DNA: TGTGCCAGCAGCCCGACCGTCGCGCAGGGTGCCAATCAGCCCCAGCATTTT.

The rearrangement uses TRBV28 and TRBJ1-5; 8 bases map to TRBD1. The CDR3 is made up of 16 amino acids. Looked up from germline, CDR1 is MDHEN and CDR2 is SYDVKM. The V segment lost 1 base and the J segment 3 bases; nucleotides outside the gene matches: 5. CDR3 DNA: TGTGCCAGCAGTTTATCGACAGGGGCCCTCAATCAGCCCCAGCATTTT. Amino acids: CASSLSTGALNQPQHF. The variable domain in full, with the rest retrieved from reference TRBV28 and TRBJ1-5, is DVKVTQSSRYLVKRTGEKVFLECVQDMDHENMFWYRQDPGLGLRLIYFSYDVKMKEKGDIPEGYSVSREKKERFSLILESASTNQTSMYLCASSLSTGALNQPQHFGDGTRLSIL.

This clone appeared a single time. The chain recombines TRBV18 with TRBJ1-2, with 7 bases that match TRBD1. V shed 2 bases and J 3 bases; nucleotides not matched to a gene: 9. Germline-derived CDR1 and CDR2 are KGHSH and LQKENI. There are 16 residues in the CDR3. This CDR3 reads CASSPVGRGGDYGYTF. CDR3 bases: TGTGCCAGCTCACCAGTCGGGAGAGGGGGCGACTATGGCTACACCTTC.

The chain uses TRBV2 and TRBJ1-1, with D possibly TRBD1 on 6 matching bases. Germline loops: CDR1 SNHLY, CDR2 FYNNEI. This CDR3 has 14 amino acids. The V and J ends lost 4 bases and 3 bases respectively, with 12 bases between them. The CDR3 nucleotides read TGTGCCAGCAGTGCTGGGACACTTGACACTGAAGCTTTCTTT. Amino acid sequence: CASSAGTLDTEAFF. The variable domain in full, completed from reference TRBV2 and TRBJ1-1, reads EPEVTQTPSHQVTQMGQEVILRCVPISNHLYFYWYRQILGQKVEFLVSFYNNEISEKSEIFDDQFSVERPDGSNFTLKIRSTKLEDSAMYFCASSAGTLDTEAFFGQGTRLTVV.